This record covers a single T cell receptor (beta chain). Its matching antigen is unknown. This entry comes from a study of Tregs in tolerant kidney transplant recipients. General observations from the study: The most relevant donor-specific Treg TCRbeta repertoire apparently came from expansion with activated donor B cells. Few patients were studied, so findings need validation in larger groups.

Unstimulated Tregs (CD4+CD25+CD127-) and CD4+CD25- non-Tregs were sorted from PBMCs. Only in-frame clones appear in the TCRdb table, and some are missing; sequencing was by immunoSEQ multiplex PCR. The sample shows over 50,000 clones, around four fifths of them seen only once. V lost 4 bases to trimming and J lost 2 bases, with 10 bases between them. Germline CDR1 reads SGHTS; CDR2 reads YDEGEE. The CDR3 totals 13 residues. The V and J genes are TRBV5-8 and TRBJ2-7; D is undetermined. Sequencing was carried out using CD4+ T cells from blood. This TCR was recovered from a human donor in good health. The CDR3 sequence is CASSALRTYEQYF. In DNA, the CDR3 is TGTGCCAGCAGCGCCTTACGGACCTACGAGCAGTACTTC.